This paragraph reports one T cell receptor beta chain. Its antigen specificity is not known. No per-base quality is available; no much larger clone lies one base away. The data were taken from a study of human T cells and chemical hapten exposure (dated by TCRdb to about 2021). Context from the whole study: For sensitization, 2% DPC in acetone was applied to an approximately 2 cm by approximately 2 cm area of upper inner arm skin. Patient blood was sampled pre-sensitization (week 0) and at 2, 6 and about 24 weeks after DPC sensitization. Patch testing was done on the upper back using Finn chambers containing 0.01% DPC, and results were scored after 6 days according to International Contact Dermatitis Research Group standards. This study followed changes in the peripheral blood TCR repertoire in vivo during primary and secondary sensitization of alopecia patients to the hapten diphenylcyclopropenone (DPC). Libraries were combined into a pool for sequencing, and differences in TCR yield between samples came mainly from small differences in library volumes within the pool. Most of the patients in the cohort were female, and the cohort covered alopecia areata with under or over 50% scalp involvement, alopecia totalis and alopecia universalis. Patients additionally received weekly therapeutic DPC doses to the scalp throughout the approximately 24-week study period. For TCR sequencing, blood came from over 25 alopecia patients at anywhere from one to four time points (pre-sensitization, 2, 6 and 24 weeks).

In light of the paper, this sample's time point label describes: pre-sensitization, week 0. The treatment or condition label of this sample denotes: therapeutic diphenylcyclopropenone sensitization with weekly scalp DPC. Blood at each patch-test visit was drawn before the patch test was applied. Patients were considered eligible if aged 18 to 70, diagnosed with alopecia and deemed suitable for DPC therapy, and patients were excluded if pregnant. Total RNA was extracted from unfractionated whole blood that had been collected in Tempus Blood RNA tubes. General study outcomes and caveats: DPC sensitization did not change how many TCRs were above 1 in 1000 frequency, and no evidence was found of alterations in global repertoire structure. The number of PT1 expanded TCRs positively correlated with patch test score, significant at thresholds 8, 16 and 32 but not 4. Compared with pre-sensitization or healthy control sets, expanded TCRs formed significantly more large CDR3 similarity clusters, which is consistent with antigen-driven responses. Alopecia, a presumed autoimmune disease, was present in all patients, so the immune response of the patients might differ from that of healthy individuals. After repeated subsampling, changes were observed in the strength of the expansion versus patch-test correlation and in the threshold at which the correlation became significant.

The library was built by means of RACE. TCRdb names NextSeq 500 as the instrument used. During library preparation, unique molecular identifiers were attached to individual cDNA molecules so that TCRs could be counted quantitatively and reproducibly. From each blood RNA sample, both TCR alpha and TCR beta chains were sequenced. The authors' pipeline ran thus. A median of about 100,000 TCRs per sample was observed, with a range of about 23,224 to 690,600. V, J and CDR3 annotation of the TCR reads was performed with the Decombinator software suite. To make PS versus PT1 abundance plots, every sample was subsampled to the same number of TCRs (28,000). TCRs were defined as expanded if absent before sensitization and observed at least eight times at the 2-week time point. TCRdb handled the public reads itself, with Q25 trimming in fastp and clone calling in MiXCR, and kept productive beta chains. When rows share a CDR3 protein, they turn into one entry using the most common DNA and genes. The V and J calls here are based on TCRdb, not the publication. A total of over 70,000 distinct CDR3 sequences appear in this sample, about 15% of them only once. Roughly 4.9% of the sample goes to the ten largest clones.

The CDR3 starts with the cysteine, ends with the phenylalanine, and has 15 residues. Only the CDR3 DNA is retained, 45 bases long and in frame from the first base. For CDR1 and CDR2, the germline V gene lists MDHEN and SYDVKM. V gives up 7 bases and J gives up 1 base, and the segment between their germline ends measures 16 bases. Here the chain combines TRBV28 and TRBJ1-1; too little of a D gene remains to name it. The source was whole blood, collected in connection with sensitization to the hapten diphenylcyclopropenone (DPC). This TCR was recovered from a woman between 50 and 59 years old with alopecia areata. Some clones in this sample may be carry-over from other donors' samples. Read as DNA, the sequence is TGTGCCAGCATTTCTGGGGAAGAGAGGAACACTGAAGCTTTCTTT. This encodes CASISGEERNTEAFF. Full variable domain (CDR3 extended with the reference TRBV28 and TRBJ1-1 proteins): DVKVTQSSRYLVKRTGEKVFLECVQDMDHENMFWYRQDPGLGLRLIYFSYDVKMKEKGDIPEGYSVSREKKERFSLILESASTNQTSMYLCASISGEERNTEAFFGQGTRLTVV.